This is a list of T cell receptor beta chains from one sample in a study of blood T cell repertoires in COVID-19. Clones were read by immunoSEQ multiplex PCR, and TCRdb kept only the in-frame ones, dropping some. The data contain 70,000 or so clones, under 85% of them seen just once; the ten biggest clones take up 14% to 15%. The sample was peripheral blood. The receptors originated from a man aged 55 to 70 with COVID-19, enrolled during active disease. CDR3s leave out the opening cysteine and the closing phenylalanine or tryptophan. Clone size is given for some rows only: seen once, a few or many times, or a class if the clone is expanded.

clone_size j_call v_call cdr3_aa
. TRBJ2-3 TRBV7-9 ASTPSPGPSSGQY
. TRBJ2-3 TRBV11-2 ASSSRQAGGTDTQY
. TRBJ2-5 TRBV4-1 ASSQADQETQY
. TRBJ2-3 TRBV24-1 ATGDRSTDTQY
. TRBJ2-3 TRBV5-1 ASSLAAGEDTQY
. TRBJ1-2 TRBV28 ASSPGEAYGYT
. TRBJ2-7 TRBV6-1 ASSEFGLDTYEQY
. TRBJ2-1 TRBV18 ASSRTRRDEQF
. TRBJ2-6 TRBV7-6 ASSPGPPSSGANVLT
once TRBJ2-3 TRBV18 ASSPVQDSDTQY
. TRBJ2-2 TRBV2 ASSGRANTGELF